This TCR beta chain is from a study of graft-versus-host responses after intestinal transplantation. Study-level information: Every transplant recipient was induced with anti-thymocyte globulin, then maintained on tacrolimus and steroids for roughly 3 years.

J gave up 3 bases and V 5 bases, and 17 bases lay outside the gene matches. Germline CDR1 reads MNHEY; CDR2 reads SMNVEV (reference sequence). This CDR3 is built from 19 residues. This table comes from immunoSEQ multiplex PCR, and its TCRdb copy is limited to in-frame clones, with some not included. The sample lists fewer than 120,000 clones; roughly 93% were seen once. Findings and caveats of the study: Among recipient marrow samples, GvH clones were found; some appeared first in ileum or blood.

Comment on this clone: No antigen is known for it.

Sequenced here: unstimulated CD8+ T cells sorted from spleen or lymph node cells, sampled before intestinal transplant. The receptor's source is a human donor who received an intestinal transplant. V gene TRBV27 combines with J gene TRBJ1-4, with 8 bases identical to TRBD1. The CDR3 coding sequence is TGTGCCAGCAGTCCTAAGATTAGGACCGACAGGGGCTCTAATGAAAAACTGTTTTTT. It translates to CASSPKIRTDRGSNEKLFF. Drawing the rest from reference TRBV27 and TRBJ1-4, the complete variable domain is EAQVTQNPRYLITVTGKKLTVTCSQNMNHEYMSWYRQDPGLGLRQIYYSMNVEVTDKGDVPEGYKVSRKEKRNFPLILESPSPNQTSLYFCASSPKIRTDRGSNEKLFFGSGTQLSVL.